The 13 T cell receptor beta chains below come from one sample, sequenced in a study of OX40 agonist ivuxolimab in advanced cancers. TCRdb keeps only in-frame clones here, not all; method: immunoSEQ multiplex PCR. Among about 69,000 clones listed, approximately 89% were seen once. The sequencing used CD4+ or CD8+ T cells sorted from blood, collected in a trial of the OX40 agonist ivuxolimab. Every receptor here comes from an adult with an advanced solid tumor such as melanoma, head and neck, liver or kidney cancer.

This clone was picked up one time. V and J are TRBV5-1 and TRBJ1-2; D is unclear. The germline V gene encodes CDR1 SGHRS and CDR2 YFSETQ. Trimming took 0 bases from V and 7 from J, leaving 13 bases between them. There are 14 residues in the CDR3. CDR3 DNA sequence: TGCGCCAGCAGCTTGGCCTTATCGTTGGGTGGCTACACCTTC. Translated: CASSLALSLGGYTF.

This chain links TRBV13 with TRBJ2-1, with 13 bases fitting TRBD2. Germline assignment: CDR1 PRHDT and CDR2 FYEKMQ (reference sequence). V was pared by 4 bases and J by 6 bases, with 3 bases of the junction left unmatched. The CDR3 spans 15 residues. The CDR3 loop reads CASSSGLAGANEQFF. DNA of the CDR3: TGTGCCAGCAGCTCTGGACTAGCGGGAGCCAATGAGCAGTTCTTC.

V is TRBV18 and J is TRBJ2-5; tentative D call: TRBD1 (5 bases). This CDR3 comprises 13 residues. V gave up 6 bases and J gave up 7 bases, with 15 bases separating them. Germline V gives CDR1 KGHSH, CDR2 LQKENI. The CDR3 coding sequence is TGTGCCAGCTCCCTCGACAGAGGCGCGACCCAGTACTTC. This encodes CASSLDRGATQYF.

The genes are TRBV18 and TRBJ1-1; 9 nucleotides align to TRBD1. The CDR3 contains 15 residues. V shed 2 bases, J shed 4 bases, and the junction held 5 bases outside the gene matches. Germline V gene lookup returns CDR1 KGHSH and CDR2 LQKENI. Here the CDR3 DNA reads TGTGCCAGCTCACCAACACAGGGGGCGGGCACTGAAGCTTTCTTT. Residues: CASSPTQGAGTEAFF.

This chain connects TRBV2 to TRBJ2-5; 9 nucleotides match TRBD2. This CDR3 comprises 17 residues. CDR1 and CDR2 from the germline V gene are SNHLY and FYNNEI. The ends lost 5 bases at V and 5 bases at J; junction bases unmatched: 15. The CDR3 bases are TGTGCCAGCAGTCCCGAGCGTAGCGGGAGAGTTCAGGAGACCCAGTACTTC. It specifies CASSPERSGRVQETQYF.

The chain is built from TRBV7-3 and TRBJ1-2; 7 nucleotides agree with TRBD1. V trimming: 5 bases; J trimming: 4 bases; junction bases outside the gene matches: 7. Germline CDR1 is SGHTA and CDR2 is FQGTGA. This CDR3 contains 14 residues. CDR3 DNA sequence: TGTGCCAGCAGCGCCCAACAGGGGATCTATGGCTACACCTTC. As protein: CASSAQQGIYGYTF.

V is TRBV4-1 and J is TRBJ1-3; D may be TRBD1 (6 bases). Deletions cut 2 bases from V and 2 bases from J, with 16 bases between. This CDR3 is built from 17 residues. Germline values: CDR1 MGHRA, CDR2 YSYEKL. In DNA, the CDR3 is TGCGCCAGCAGCCAATTCAGGGGATTTGAGGCTGGAAACACCATATATTTT. It yields the protein CASSQFRGFEAGNTIYF.

This chain connects TRBV10-2 to TRBJ2-1; 10 bases match TRBD2. Germline assignment: CDR1 WSHSY and CDR2 SAAADI. V gave up 6 bases and J gave up 10 bases; unmatched junction bases: 6. The CDR3 has 13 residues. In nucleotides, the CDR3 is TGCGCCAGCAGCCCAGCGGGAGGGCAAGAGCAGTTCTTC. It is translated as CASSPAGGQEQFF.

This sequence joins TRBV5-1 and TRBJ2-7, with TRBD1 matching 11 bases. The V segment lost 4 bases and the J segment 2 bases; nucleotides outside the gene matches: 8. Germline CDR1 is SGHRS and CDR2 is YFSETQ. The CDR3 has 16 residues. CDR3 DNA: TGCGCCAGCAGCCATACCGGGACAGGGGGTACCTACGAGCAGTACTTC. This sequence encodes CASSHTGTGGTYEQYF.

The rearrangement links TRBV5-1 to TRBJ2-4; 12 bases match TRBD1. V lost 4 bases to trimming and J lost 7 bases; unmatched junction nucleotides: 12. This CDR3 is 17 amino acids long. Per germline, CDR1 SGHRS and CDR2 YFSETQ. CDR3 in DNA: TGCGCCAGCAGCAGGACCGGGACAGGGGGCAACGAGAACATTCAGTACTTC. As protein: CASSRTGTGGNENIQYF. Drawing the rest from reference TRBV5-1 and TRBJ2-4, the complete variable domain is KAGVTQTPRYLIKTRGQQVTLSCSPISGHRSVSWYQQTPGQGLQFLFEYFSETQRNKGNFPGRFSGRQFSNSRSEMNVSTLELGDSALYLCASSRTGTGGNENIQYFGAGTRLSVL.

This chain links TRBV19 with TRBJ1-2, with D maybe TRBD1 (6 bases). The CDR3 is made up of 14 amino acids. V gave up 7 bases and J gave up 5 bases, with 17 bases separating them. CDR1 is LNHDA, CDR2 SQIVND, per germline (reference sequence). The CDR3 loop reads CASTGGGRTYGYTF. The CDR3 nucleotides are TGTGCCAGTACCGGGGGCGGGCGCACATATGGCTACACCTTC. Combining the CDR3 with reference TRBV19 and TRBJ1-2 gives the whole variable domain DGGITQSPKYLFRKEGQNVTLSCEQNLNHDAMYWYRQDPGQGLRLIYYSQIVNDFQKGDIAEGYSVSREKKESFPLTVTSAQKNPTAFYLCASTGGGRTYGYTFGSGTRLTVV.

This chain uses TRBV5-8 with TRBJ1-4, with a weak D call TRBD1 (5 bases). Trimming removed 3 bases from V and 3 bases from J, with 12 bases in between. The CDR3 extends over 15 amino acids. CDR1 SGHTS and CDR2 YDEGEE come from the germline V gene. CDR3 coding DNA: TGTGCCAGCAGCTCCCGCCGGGGCCCTAATGAAAAACTGTTTTTT. Its protein is CASSSRRGPNEKLFF.

The chain couples TRBV5-1 to TRBJ2-7; 9 bases fit TRBD2. The ends lost 1 base at V and 6 bases at J; junction bases unmatched: 8. The CDR3 consists of 15 residues. Germline lookup yields CDR1 SGHRS and CDR2 YFSETQ. The CDR3 coding sequence is TGCGCCAGCAGCTTGTATGGGACTAGCTTGGTCGAGCAGTACTTC. Its protein product is CASSLYGTSLVEQYF.